This TCR beta chain came from a study of blood T cell repertoires in COVID-19. The wider study: Acute-phase and convalescent COVID-19 samples originated in the United States, Italy and Spain. Sources were T cells, B-cell-depleted T cells, or PBMCs; the material itself was cDNA or gDNA.

Per the germline V gene, CDR1 is GTSNPN and CDR2 is SVGIG (reference sequence). CDR3 size: 14 residues. V gave up 1 base and J gave up 7 bases; unmatched junction bases: 7. The assay was immunoSEQ multiplex PCR, and TCRdb's table has in-frame clones only and misses some. The data contain roughly 56,000 clones, more than 90% of them singletons. Sequencing was done on a sample of peripheral blood. The rearrangement joins TRBV30 to TRBJ1-3, with TRBD1 matching over 7 bases. This receptor was identified in a man aged 45-65 years with active COVID-19. The CDR3 coding sequence is TGTGCCTGGAGTGCGGACAGGCGGGACAACACCATATATTTT. Its protein is CAWSADRRDNTIYF. Using reference TRBV30 and TRBJ1-3 for the parts outside the CDR3, the full variable domain is SQTIHQWPATLVQPVGSPLSLECTVEGTSNPNLYWYRQAAGRGLQLLFYSVGIGQISSEVPQNLSASRPQDRQFILSSKKLLLSDSGFYLCAWSADRRDNTIYFGEGSWLTVV.